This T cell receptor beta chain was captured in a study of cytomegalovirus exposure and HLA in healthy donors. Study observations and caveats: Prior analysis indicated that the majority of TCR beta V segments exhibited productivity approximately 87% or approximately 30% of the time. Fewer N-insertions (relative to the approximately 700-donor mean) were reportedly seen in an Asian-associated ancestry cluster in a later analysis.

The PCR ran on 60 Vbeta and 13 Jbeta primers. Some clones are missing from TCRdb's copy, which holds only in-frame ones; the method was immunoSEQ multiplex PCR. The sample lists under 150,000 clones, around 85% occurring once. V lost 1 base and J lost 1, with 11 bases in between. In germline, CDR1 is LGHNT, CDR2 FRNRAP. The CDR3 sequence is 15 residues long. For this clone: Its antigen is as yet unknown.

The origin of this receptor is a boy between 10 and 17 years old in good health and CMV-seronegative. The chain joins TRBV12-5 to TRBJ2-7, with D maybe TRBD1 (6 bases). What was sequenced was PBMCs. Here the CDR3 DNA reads TGTGCTAGTGGTTTGGCCCATACAGGGTCCTACGAGCAGTACTTC. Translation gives CASGLAHTGSYEQYF.